This paragraph reports one TCR beta chain. Its antigen remains unidentified. Using RNA template, CDR3s of TCR alpha and beta were amplified with iRepertoire arm-PCR. TCRdb redid the calling of the multiplex PCR reads with MiXCR, one entry per CDR3 protein. The data contain about 400,000 distinct CDR3 sequences, 41% of them singletons. This entry is derived from a study of glioma-infiltrating T cells. Study context: Glioblastomas were WHO grade IV, sampled at first diagnosis; low-grade were grade II. Notes on the study in general: CDR3 overlap between tissue and blood was very small.

Germline CDR1 SGHDT, CDR2 YYEEEE. The germline V and J ends were trimmed by 3 bases and 0 bases, with 9 bases remaining between them. The CDR3 is 14 residues long. The J gene is TRBJ1-2, the V gene TRBV5-6, with a possible D match to TRBD1 (5 bases). Input material: glioma tissue, nonneoplastic brain tissue, or PBMCs (not recorded which). The receptor was isolated from a human donor with low-grade glioma or glioblastoma, undergoing nonglioma brain surgery, or in good health (not recorded which). The CDR3 loop reads CASSSDRANYGYTF. The CDR3 nucleotides read TGTGCCAGCAGCTCAGACAGAGCTAACTATGGCTACACCTTC.